This TCR beta chain came from a study of cytomegalovirus exposure and HLA in healthy donors. Trimming removed 6 bases from V and 5 bases from J; junction bases left unmatched: 15. CDR1 is MNHEY and CDR2 is SMNVEV in the germline V gene (reference sequence). This CDR3 spans 17 amino acids. The primer mix had 60 Vbeta and 13 Jbeta primers. The table came from immunoSEQ multiplex PCR; TCRdb's copy has only in-frame clones and leaves some out. The sample shows about 150,000 clones, about four fifths of them seen only once. This clone has more than one count but fewer than ten. The specimen sequenced was PBMCs. The TCR was taken from a young man in good health and CMV-seropositive. The chain recombines TRBV27 with TRBJ2-5; TRBD2 matches 10 bases. The CDR3 spells CASSHPSRSGRVETQYF. DNA for the CDR3: TGTGCCAGCAGCCACCCGTCCCGAAGCGGGAGGGTGGAGACCCAGTACTTC.